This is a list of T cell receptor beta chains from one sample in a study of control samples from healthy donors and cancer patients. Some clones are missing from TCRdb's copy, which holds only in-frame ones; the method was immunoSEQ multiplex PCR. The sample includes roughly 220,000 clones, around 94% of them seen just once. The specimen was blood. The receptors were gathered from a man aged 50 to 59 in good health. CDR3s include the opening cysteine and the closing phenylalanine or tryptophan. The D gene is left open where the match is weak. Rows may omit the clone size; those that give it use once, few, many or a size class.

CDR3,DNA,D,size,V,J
CASSSDGDYEQYF,TGTGCCAGCAGTTCGGACGGCGACTACGAGCAGTACTTC,NA,NA,TRBV27,TRBJ2-7
CASSSGILTAFF,TGTGCCAGCAGCTCAGGAATTCTCACAGCTTTCTTT,NA,NA,TRBV28,TRBJ1-1
CASSLEPGLGGYTF,TGCGCCAGCAGCTTGGAGCCCGGGCTCGGTGGCTACACCTTC,NA,NA,TRBV5-1,TRBJ1-2
CASSIGGEGYTF,TGTGCCAGCAGTATTGGGGGGGAAGGCTACACCTTC,NA,once,TRBV12-3/TRBV12-4,TRBJ1-2
CASKRWGRGLQETQYF,TGTGCCAGCAAGCGGTGGGGCAGGGGGTTGCAAGAGACCCAGTACTTC,TRBD1,NA,TRBV27,TRBJ2-5
CASSLGLIGQGSPLHF,TGTGCCAGCAGCTTAGGTCTTATAGGACAGGGTTCACCCCTCCACTTT,TRBD1,NA,TRBV7-2,TRBJ1-6
CASSPGTEYNEQFF,TGTGCCAGCAGTCCCGGGACGGAGTACAATGAGCAGTTCTTC,NA,NA,TRBV27,TRBJ2-1
CASSPAQGPDSAFF,TGTGCCAGCTCACCCGCCCAGGGGCCCGATTCAGCTTTCTTT,NA,NA,TRBV18,TRBJ1-1
CASTMQMGFGGYTF,TGTGCCAGTACCATGCAGATGGGGTTCGGCGGCTACACCTTC,NA,NA,TRBV19,TRBJ1-2
CASSPGLVPGYTF,TGTGCCAGCAGCCCCGGGCTTGTTCCAGGCTACACCTTC,NA,NA,TRBV12-3/TRBV12-4,TRBJ1-2
CATSSLRGIQPQHF,TGTGCCACCAGCTCGTTACGGGGAATTCAGCCCCAGCATTTT,NA,NA,TRBV15,TRBJ1-5
CASSLSSNQPQHF,TGTGCCAGCAGTTTATCTAGCAATCAGCCCCAGCATTTT,NA,NA,TRBV6-5,TRBJ1-5
CASSLGRGEETQYF,TGCGCCAGCAGCTTGGGGCGGGGGGAAGAGACCCAGTACTTC,TRBD2,NA,TRBV5-1,TRBJ2-5
CASSLAGTDTQYF,TGTGCCAGCAGTCTAGCGGGCACAGATACGCAGTATTTT,TRBD2,NA,TRBV11-2,TRBJ2-3
CASSKSSVSPLHF,TGCGCCAGCAGTAAGTCATCGGTTTCACCCCTCCACTTT,NA,NA,TRBV10-1,TRBJ1-6
CASSLSSGNTIYF,TGTGCCAGCAGTTTATCCTCTGGAAACACCATATATTTT,NA,NA,TRBV27,TRBJ1-3
CASSLADTQYF,TGTGCCAGCAGCTTAGCAGATACGCAGTATTTT,NA,NA,TRBV7-3,TRBJ2-3
CASSAGDRGVYQPQHF,TGTGCCAGCAGTGCAGGGGACAGGGGTGTGTATCAGCCCCAGCATTTT,TRBD1,NA,TRBV2,TRBJ1-5
CSVLRGQVYNEQFF,TGCAGCGTACTACGCGGGCAGGTATACAATGAGCAGTTCTTC,NA,NA,TRBV29-1,TRBJ2-1
CASSYEGGLGNQPQHF,TGTGCCAGCAGTTACGAGGGGGGGCTGGGCAATCAGCCCCAGCATTTT,NA,NA,TRBV6-2/TRBV6-3,TRBJ1-5
CASSWTNEQFF,TGTGCCAGCAGTTGGACCAATGAGCAGTTCTTC,NA,NA,TRBV6-2/TRBV6-3,TRBJ2-1
CAESLTSPGMDYEETQYF,TGTGCGGAGAGCTTGACTAGCCCAGGGATGGACTATGAAGAGACCCAGTACTTC,TRBD2,NA,TRBV7-9,TRBJ2-5
CSASPGSYNEQFF,TGCAGTGCTAGTCCAGGCTCCTACAATGAGCAGTTCTTC,NA,NA,TRBV20-1,TRBJ2-1
CASSLARFRNTEAFF,TGTGCCAGCAGCTTAGCGCGTTTCAGGAACACTGAAGCTTTCTTT,NA,NA,TRBV7-8,TRBJ1-1
CASSIGTGRSTEAFF,TGTGCCAGTAGTATAGGGACAGGGAGGAGCACTGAAGCTTTCTTT,TRBD1,NA,TRBV19,TRBJ1-1
CASSENTEAFF,TGTGCCAGCAGCGAGAACACTGAAGCTTTCTTT,NA,NA,TRBV13,TRBJ1-1
CSGGEDTEAFF,TGCAGCGGGGGAGAGGACACTGAAGCTTTCTTT,NA,NA,TRBV29-1,TRBJ1-1
CASSQRLAGGQTGELFF,TGTGCCAGCAGCCAGAGACTAGCGGGGGGGCAAACCGGGGAGCTGTTTTTT,TRBD2,NA,TRBV4-2,TRBJ2-2
CASSPGQINGGLNSPLHF,TGTGCCAGCAGCCCGGGACAAATTAATGGTGGTTTGAATTCACCCCTCCACTTT,NA,NA,TRBV5-4,TRBJ1-6
CASSLGTGVYGYTF,TGTGCCAGCAGCTTAGGGACCGGAGTCTATGGCTACACCTTC,NA,NA,TRBV7-2,TRBJ1-2
CASSSQYRDTGELFF,TGTGCCAGCAGCTCCCAATACAGGGACACCGGGGAGCTGTTTTTT,NA,NA,TRBV5-4,TRBJ2-2
CASSPMQGENTIYF,TGTGCCAGCAGTCCCATGCAGGGAGAAAACACCATATATTTT,NA,NA,TRBV3-1/TRBV3-2,TRBJ1-3
CASSRLLKETQYF,TGTGCCAGCAGTCGACTATTAAAAGAGACCCAGTACTTC,NA,NA,TRBV12-3/TRBV12-4,TRBJ2-5
CASSSANTEAFF,TGTGCCAGTAGTTCCGCAAACACTGAAGCTTTCTTT,NA,NA,TRBV19,TRBJ1-1
CASSTPPGTALLSGNTIYF,TGTGCCAGTAGTACTCCTCCTGGGACCGCTCTCCTCTCTGGAAACACCATATATTTT,NA,NA,TRBV19,TRBJ1-3
CASSYVQETQYF,TGTGCCAGCAGTTACGTCCAAGAGACCCAGTACTTC,NA,NA,TRBV6-6,TRBJ2-5